Listed below are T cell receptor beta chains from one sample, sequenced in a study of control samples from healthy donors and cancer patients. Produced via immunoSEQ multiplex PCR; TCRdb's table is partial and in-frame only. The table lists under 150,000 clones, 70% to 90% of them singletons, with around 3.3% in the top ten. Sequencing input: blood. These receptors all come from a man in his forties or fifties in good health. Each CDR3 is given with its conserved first and last residue. The order of the fields is D gene, clone size, V gene, J gene, CDR3 protein, CDR3 DNA. A D gene is named only where the DNA matches it firmly. Part of the rows lack a size; the others show once, few, many or a class for expanded clones.

D: .; size: .; V: TRBV28; J: TRBJ1-1; CDR3: CASSPRNTEAFF; DNA: TGTGCCAGCAGTCCTAGGAACACTGAAGCTTTCTTT
D: .; size: .; V: TRBV7-8; J: TRBJ2-7; CDR3: CASSLDMSEQYF; DNA: TGTGCCAGCAGCCTGGACATGTCAGAGCAGTACTTC
D: TRBD1; size: .; V: TRBV7-9; J: TRBJ1-6; CDR3: CASSLGTGTGGLHSPLHF; DNA: TGTGCCAGCAGCTTAGGCACCGGGACAGGGGGCCTGCATTCACCCCTCCACTTT
D: .; size: .; V: TRBV6-5; J: TRBJ2-7; CDR3: CASKVGHYEQYF; DNA: TGTGCCAGCAAGGTGGGGCACTACGAGCAGTACTTC
D: .; size: .; V: TRBV25-1; J: TRBJ1-1; CDR3: CASSGYSGGTEAFF; DNA: TGTGCCAGCAGTGGATACAGTGGGGGCACTGAAGCTTTCTTT
D: .; size: .; V: TRBV4-2; J: TRBJ1-1; CDR3: CASSQEGSLNTEAFF; DNA: TGTGCCAGCAGCCAAGAGGGATCCCTGAACACTGAAGCTTTCTTT
D: .; size: .; V: TRBV5-1; J: TRBJ1-2; CDR3: CASSLVGQNYGYTF; DNA: TGCGCCAGCAGCTTGGTAGGACAGAACTATGGCTACACCTTC
D: TRBD1; size: .; V: TRBV18; J: TRBJ1-4; CDR3: CASSPRQGNNEKLFF; DNA: TGTGCCAGCTCTCCGCGACAGGGAAATAATGAAAAACTGTTTTTT
D: TRBD1; size: .; V: TRBV5-5; J: TRBJ2-7; CDR3: CASSWGQGPYEQYF; DNA: TGTGCCAGCAGCTGGGGACAGGGTCCCTACGAGCAGTACTTC
D: .; size: .; V: TRBV5-1; J: TRBJ2-1; CDR3: CASSLYQASSYNEQFF; DNA: TGCGCCAGCAGCTTGTATCAGGCCTCCTCCTACAATGAGCAGTTCTTC
D: .; size: .; V: TRBV5-1; J: TRBJ1-4; CDR3: CASSLRGGDEKLFF; DNA: TGCGCCAGCAGCTTGCGGGGCGGGGATGAAAAACTGTTTTTT
D: .; size: .; V: TRBV28; J: TRBJ2-3; CDR3: CASSWGDTQYF; DNA: TGTGCCAGCAGTTGGGGGGATACGCAGTATTTT
D: .; size: .; V: TRBV29-1; J: TRBJ2-3; CDR3: CSVEGGKVTDTQYF; DNA: TGCAGCGTTGAGGGTGGAAAAGTCACAGATACGCAGTATTTT
D: .; size: .; V: TRBV7-8; J: TRBJ2-5; CDR3: CASSLTEGQETQYF; DNA: TGTGCCAGCAGCTTGACAGAGGGCCAAGAGACCCAGTACTTC
D: .; size: .; V: TRBV6-2/TRBV6-3; J: TRBJ1-1; CDR3: CASSSWRGGAFF; DNA: TGTGCCAGCAGTTCCTGGAGGGGGGGAGCTTTCTTT
D: .; size: once; V: TRBV5-5; J: TRBJ1-1; CDR3: CASSTRREVVTEAFF; DNA: TGTGCCAGCAGCACCCGCCGGGAGGTGGTGACTGAAGCTTTCTTT
D: .; size: .; V: TRBV11-2; J: TRBJ2-2; CDR3: CASSLVRNTGELFF; DNA: TGTGCCAGCAGCTTGGTTCGGAACACCGGGGAGCTGTTTTTT
D: .; size: .; V: TRBV7-3; J: TRBJ1-1; CDR3: CASRRDLNTEAFF; DNA: TGTGCCAGCAGGCGGGATCTGAACACTGAAGCTTTCTTT
D: TRBD2; size: .; V: TRBV4-1; J: TRBJ2-4; CDR3: CASSQSDGRDAKNIQYF; DNA: TGCGCCAGCAGCCAATCCGACGGGAGGGATGCCAAAAACATTCAGTACTTC
D: .; size: .; V: TRBV5-1; J: TRBJ2-7; CDR3: CASSFSGTSYEQYF; DNA: TGCGCCAGCAGCTTTTCCGGGACATCCTACGAGCAGTACTTC
D: TRBD1; size: .; V: TRBV2; J: TRBJ1-1; CDR3: CASSAGDRATEAFF; DNA: TGTGCCAGCAGTGCCGGGGACAGGGCCACTGAAGCTTTCTTT
D: .; size: .; V: TRBV18; J: TRBJ1-4; CDR3: CASRRGRDEKLFF; DNA: TGTGCCAGCCGGAGGGGACGGGATGAAAAACTGTTTTTT
D: TRBD2; size: once; V: TRBV10-3; J: TRBJ2-1; CDR3: CAISAGRGGFYNEQFF; DNA: TGTGCCATCAGTGCAGGGCGGGGGGGCTTCTACAATGAGCAGTTCTTC
D: .; size: .; V: TRBV27; J: TRBJ1-5; CDR3: CASSANRGGAGNQPQHF; DNA: TGTGCCAGCAGTGCGAATAGGGGGGGCGCGGGCAATCAGCCCCAGCATTTT
D: TRBD1; size: .; V: TRBV7-2; J: TRBJ2-7; CDR3: CASSSYRDRVNEQYF; DNA: TGTGCCAGCAGCTCTTACCGGGACAGGGTTAACGAGCAGTACTTC
D: .; size: .; V: TRBV5-1; J: TRBJ2-3; CDR3: CASSLVGLPDTQYF; DNA: TGCGCCAGCAGCTTGGTGGGGTTGCCAGATACGCAGTATTTT
D: .; size: once; V: TRBV6-6; J: TRBJ2-7; CDR3: CASSYDASYEQYF; DNA: TGTGCCAGCAGTTACGACGCTTCCTACGAGCAGTACTTC
D: TRBD2; size: .; V: TRBV15; J: TRBJ2-5; CDR3: CATSRAPGLAWETQYF; DNA: TGTGCCACCAGCAGAGCTCCGGGACTAGCCTGGGAGACCCAGTACTTC
D: .; size: .; V: TRBV10-2; J: TRBJ2-7; CDR3: CASRVKAYEQYF; DNA: TGCGCCAGCAGAGTCAAGGCCTACGAGCAGTACTTC
D: .; size: few; V: TRBV27; J: TRBJ1-4; CDR3: CASSLEPGPWAEKLFF; DNA: TGTGCCAGCAGTTTAGAGCCCGGACCCTGGGCCGAAAAACTGTTTTTT
D: TRBD1; size: .; V: TRBV27; J: TRBJ1-5; CDR3: CASGLTGQPQHF; DNA: TGTGCCAGCGGCCTGACAGGGCAGCCCCAGCATTTT
D: .; size: .; V: TRBV6-1; J: TRBJ1-1; CDR3: CASSDGQNTEAFF; DNA: TGTGCCAGCAGTGATGGCCAGAACACTGAAGCTTTCTTT
D: .; size: .; V: TRBV12-3/TRBV12-4; J: TRBJ1-2; CDR3: CASTIGAGYGYTF; DNA: TGTGCCAGCACCATTGGTGCGGGATATGGCTACACCTTC
D: TRBD1; size: once; V: TRBV18; J: TRBJ1-5; CDR3: CASSLTGGIGQPQHF; DNA: TGTGCCAGCTCACTGACAGGGGGCATCGGTCAGCCCCAGCATTTT
D: .; size: once; V: TRBV6-5; J: TRBJ1-1; CDR3: CASTGGADTEAFF; DNA: TGTGCCAGCACTGGAGGGGCGGACACTGAAGCTTTCTTT
D: TRBD2; size: few; V: TRBV18; J: TRBJ2-7; CDR3: CASSLSGGYSYEQYF; DNA: TGTGCCAGCTCACTCAGCGGGGGATACTCCTACGAGCAGTACTTC
D: .; size: once; V: TRBV28; J: TRBJ2-4; CDR3: CASSGLNRNIQYF; DNA: TGTGCCAGCAGCGGCCTAAATCGAAACATTCAGTACTTC
D: .; size: once; V: TRBV7-2; J: TRBJ1-1; CDR3: CASAPGYGTEAFF; DNA: TGTGCCAGCGCCCCGGGGTACGGGACTGAAGCTTTCTTT
D: .; size: .; V: TRBV24-1; J: TRBJ1-2; CDR3: CATSDFSEGGYTF; DNA: TGTGCCACCAGTGATTTTAGCGAGGGAGGCTACACCTTC
D: .; size: .; V: TRBV3-1/TRBV3-2; J: TRBJ1-2; CDR3: CASSQDGRFYGYTF; DNA: TGTGCCAGCAGCCAAGACGGACGCTTCTATGGCTACACCTTC
D: .; size: .; V: TRBV20-1; J: TRBJ2-1; CDR3: CSASVSGTYNEQFF; DNA: TGCAGTGCTAGTGTTAGCGGCACCTACAATGAGCAGTTCTTC
D: TRBD1; size: once; V: TRBV28; J: TRBJ2-7; CDR3: CASTSLGQGAYEQYF; DNA: TGTGCCAGCACCAGTTTAGGGCAGGGGGCTTACGAGCAGTACTTC
D: .; size: .; V: TRBV6-2/TRBV6-3; J: TRBJ2-5; CDR3: CASSYSTLLETQYF; DNA: TGTGCCAGCAGTTACTCGACACTATTAGAGACCCAGTACTTC
D: TRBD1; size: .; V: TRBV5-6; J: TRBJ2-3; CDR3: CASSPGQAPTDTQYF; DNA: TGTGCCAGCAGCCCTGGACAGGCCCCCACAGATACGCAGTATTTT
D: TRBD2; size: .; V: TRBV27; J: TRBJ2-5; CDR3: CASNSWGGGEETQYF; DNA: TGTGCCAGCAACTCCTGGGGGGGAGGGGAAGAGACCCAGTACTTC
D: .; size: few; V: TRBV30; J: TRBJ2-3; CDR3: CAWSQGMGLDTQYF; DNA: TGTGCCTGGTCACAGGGAATGGGACTAGATACGCAGTATTTT